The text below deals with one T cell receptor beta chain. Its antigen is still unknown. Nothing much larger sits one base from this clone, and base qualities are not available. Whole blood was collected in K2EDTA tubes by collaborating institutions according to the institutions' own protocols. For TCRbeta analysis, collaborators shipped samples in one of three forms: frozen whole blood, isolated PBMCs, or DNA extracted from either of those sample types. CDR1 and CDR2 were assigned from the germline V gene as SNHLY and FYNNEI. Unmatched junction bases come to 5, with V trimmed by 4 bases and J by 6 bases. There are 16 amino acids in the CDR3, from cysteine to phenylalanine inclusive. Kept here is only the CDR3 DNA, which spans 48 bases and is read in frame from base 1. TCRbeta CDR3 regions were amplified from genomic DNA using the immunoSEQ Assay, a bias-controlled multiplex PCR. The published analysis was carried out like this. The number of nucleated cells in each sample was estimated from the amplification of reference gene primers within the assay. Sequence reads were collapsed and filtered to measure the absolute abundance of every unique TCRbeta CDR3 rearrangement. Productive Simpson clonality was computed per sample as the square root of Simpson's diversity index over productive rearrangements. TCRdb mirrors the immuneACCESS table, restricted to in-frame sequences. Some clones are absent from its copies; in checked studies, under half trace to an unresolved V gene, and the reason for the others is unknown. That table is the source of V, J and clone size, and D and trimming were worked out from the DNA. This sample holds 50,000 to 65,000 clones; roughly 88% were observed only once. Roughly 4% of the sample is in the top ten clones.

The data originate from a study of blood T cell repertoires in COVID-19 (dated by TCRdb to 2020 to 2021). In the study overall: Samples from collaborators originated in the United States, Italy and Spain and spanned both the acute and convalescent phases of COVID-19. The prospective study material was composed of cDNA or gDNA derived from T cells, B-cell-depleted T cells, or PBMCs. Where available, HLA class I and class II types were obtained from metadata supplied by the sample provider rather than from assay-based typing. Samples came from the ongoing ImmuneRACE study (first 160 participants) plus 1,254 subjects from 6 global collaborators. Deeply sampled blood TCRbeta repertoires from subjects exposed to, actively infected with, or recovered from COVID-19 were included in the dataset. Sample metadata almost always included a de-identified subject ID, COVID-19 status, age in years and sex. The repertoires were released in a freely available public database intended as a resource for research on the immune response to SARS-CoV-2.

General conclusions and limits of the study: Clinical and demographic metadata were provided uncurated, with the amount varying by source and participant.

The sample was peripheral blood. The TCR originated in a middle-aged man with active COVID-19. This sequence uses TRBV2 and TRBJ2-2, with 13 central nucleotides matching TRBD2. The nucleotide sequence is TGTGCCAGCAGTGTTACTAGCGGGGGGGCTTCCGGGGAGCTGTTTTTT. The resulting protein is CASSVTSGGASGELFF.